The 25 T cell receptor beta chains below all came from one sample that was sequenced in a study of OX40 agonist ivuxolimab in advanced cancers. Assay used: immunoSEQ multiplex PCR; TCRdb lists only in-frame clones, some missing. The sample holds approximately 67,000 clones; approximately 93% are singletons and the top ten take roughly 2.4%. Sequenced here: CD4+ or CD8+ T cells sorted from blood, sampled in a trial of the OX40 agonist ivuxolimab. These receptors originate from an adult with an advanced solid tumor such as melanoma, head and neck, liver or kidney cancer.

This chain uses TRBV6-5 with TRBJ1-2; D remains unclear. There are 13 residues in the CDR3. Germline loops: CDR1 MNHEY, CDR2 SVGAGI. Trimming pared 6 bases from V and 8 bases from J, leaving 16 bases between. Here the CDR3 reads CASSTTRKGGYTF. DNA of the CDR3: TGTGCCAGCAGCACGACGAGGAAGGGCGGCTACACCTTC.

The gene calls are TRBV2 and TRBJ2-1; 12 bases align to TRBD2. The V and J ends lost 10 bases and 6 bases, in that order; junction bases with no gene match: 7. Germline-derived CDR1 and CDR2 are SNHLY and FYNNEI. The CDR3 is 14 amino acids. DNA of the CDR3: TGTGCCACCCTCCTAGCGGGGGGGTTCAATGAGCAGTTCTTC. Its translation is CATLLAGGFNEQFF.

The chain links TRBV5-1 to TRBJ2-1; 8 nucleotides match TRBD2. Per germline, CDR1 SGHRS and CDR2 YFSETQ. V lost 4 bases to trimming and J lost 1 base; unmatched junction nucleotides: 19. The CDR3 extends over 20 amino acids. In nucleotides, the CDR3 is TGCGCCAGCAGCCTCATGTTCATTAGCGGGACTGTCGGGTCCTACAATGAGCAGTTCTTC. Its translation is CASSLMFISGTVGSYNEQFF.

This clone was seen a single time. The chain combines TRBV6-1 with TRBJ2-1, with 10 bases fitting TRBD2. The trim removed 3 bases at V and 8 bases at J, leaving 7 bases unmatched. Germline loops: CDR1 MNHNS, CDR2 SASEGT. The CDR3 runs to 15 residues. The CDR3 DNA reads TGTGCCAGCAGTGAGGCCGCTAGCGGGAGATATGAGCAGTTCTTC. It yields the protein CASSEAASGRYEQFF.

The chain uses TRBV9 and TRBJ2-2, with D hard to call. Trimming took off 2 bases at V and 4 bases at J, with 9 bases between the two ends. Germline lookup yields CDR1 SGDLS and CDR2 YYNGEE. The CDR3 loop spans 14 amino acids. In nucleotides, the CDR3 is TGTGCCAGCAGCGTCGAGACGGGCACCGGGGAGCTGTTTTTT. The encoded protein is CASSVETGTGELFF.

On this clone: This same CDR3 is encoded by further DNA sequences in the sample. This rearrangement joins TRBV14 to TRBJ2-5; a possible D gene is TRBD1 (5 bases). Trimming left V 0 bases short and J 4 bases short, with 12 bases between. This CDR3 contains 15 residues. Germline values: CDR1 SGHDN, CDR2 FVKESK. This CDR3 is CASSQDRAGPETQYF. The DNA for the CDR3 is TGTGCCAGCAGCCAAGATCGAGCAGGGCCAGAGACCCAGTACTTC. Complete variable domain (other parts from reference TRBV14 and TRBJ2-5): EAGVTQFPSHSVIEKGQTVTLRCDPISGHDNLYWYRRVMGKEIKFLLHFVKESKQDESGMPNNRFLAERTGGTYSTLKVQPAELEDSGVYFCASSQDRAGPETQYFGPGTRLLVL.

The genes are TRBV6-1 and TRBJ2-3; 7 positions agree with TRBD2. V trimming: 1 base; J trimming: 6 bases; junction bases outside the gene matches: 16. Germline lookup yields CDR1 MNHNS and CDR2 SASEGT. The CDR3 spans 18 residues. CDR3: CASSEVHVRGSGGDTQYF. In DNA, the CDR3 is TGTGCCAGCAGTGAAGTCCACGTGCGGGGGAGTGGTGGGGATACGCAGTATTTT.

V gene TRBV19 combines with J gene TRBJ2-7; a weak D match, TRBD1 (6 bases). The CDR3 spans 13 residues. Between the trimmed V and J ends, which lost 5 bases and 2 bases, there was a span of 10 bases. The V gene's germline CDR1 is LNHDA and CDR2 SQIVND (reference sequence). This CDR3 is CASSYDRTYEQYF. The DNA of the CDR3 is TGTGCCAGTAGTTACGACAGGACCTACGAGCAGTACTTC.

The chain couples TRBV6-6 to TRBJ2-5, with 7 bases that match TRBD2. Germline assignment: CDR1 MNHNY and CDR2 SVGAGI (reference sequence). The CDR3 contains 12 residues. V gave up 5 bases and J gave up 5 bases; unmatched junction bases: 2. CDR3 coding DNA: TGTGCCAGCAGTCCACTAGCGGAGACCCAGTACTTC. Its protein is CASSPLAETQYF.

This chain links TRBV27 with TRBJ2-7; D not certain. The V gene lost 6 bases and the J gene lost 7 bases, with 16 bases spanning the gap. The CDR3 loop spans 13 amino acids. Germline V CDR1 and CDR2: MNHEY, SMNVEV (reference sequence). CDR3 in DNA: TGTGCCAGCAGGGCTATGTCTGGCCTGGAGCAGTACTTC. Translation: CASRAMSGLEQYF.

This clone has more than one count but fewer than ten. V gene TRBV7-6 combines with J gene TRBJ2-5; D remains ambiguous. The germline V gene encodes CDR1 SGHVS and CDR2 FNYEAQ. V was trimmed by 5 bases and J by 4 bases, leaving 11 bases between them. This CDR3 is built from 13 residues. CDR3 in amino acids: CASSPQAAETQYF. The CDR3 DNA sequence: TGTGCCAGCAGCCCCCAGGCGGCAGAGACCCAGTACTTC.

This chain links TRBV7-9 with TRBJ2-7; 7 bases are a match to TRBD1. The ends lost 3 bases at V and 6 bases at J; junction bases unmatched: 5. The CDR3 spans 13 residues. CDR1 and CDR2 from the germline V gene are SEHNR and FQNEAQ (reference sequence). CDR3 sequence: CASSFRTGSEQYF. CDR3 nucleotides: TGTGCCAGCAGCTTTCGGACAGGATCCGAGCAGTACTTC.

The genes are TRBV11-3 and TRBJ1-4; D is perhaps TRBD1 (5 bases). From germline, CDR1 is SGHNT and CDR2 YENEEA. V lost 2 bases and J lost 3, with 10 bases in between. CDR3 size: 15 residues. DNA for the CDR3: TGTGCCAGCAGCTTAACCGGACAACCTAATGAAAAACTGTTTTTT. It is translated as CASSLTGQPNEKLFF.

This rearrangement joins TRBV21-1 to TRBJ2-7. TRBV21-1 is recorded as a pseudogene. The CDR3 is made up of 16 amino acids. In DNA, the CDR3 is TGTGCCAGCAGCTTCCGGGTCCCAGGCCACCTTTACGAGCAGTACTTC. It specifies CASSFRVPGHLYEQYF.

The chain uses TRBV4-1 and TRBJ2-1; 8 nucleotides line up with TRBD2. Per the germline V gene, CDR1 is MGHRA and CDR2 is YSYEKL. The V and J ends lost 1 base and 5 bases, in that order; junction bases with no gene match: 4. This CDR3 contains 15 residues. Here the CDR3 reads CASSQGGGTNNEQFF. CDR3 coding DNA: TGCGCCAGCAGCCAAGGCGGGGGGACCAACAATGAGCAGTTCTTC.

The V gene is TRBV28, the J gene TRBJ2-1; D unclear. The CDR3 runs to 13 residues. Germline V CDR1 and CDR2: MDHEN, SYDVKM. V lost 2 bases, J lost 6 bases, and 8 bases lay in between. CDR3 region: CASSLVNINEQFF. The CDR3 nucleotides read TGTGCCAGCAGTTTAGTAAATATCAATGAGCAGTTCTTC.

CDR3 sequence reads: CASSQGVAGQTGELFF. The CDR3 region has the DNA TGTGCCAGCAGCCAGGGGGTAGCGGGACAGACCGGGGAGCTGTTTTTT. V usage is TRBV7-6 and J usage is TRBJ2-2, with D maybe TRBD2 (8 bases). Germline CDR1 is SGHVS and CDR2 is FNYEAQ. V lost 5 bases to trimming and J lost 5 bases, with 18 bases between them. The CDR3 totals 16 residues.

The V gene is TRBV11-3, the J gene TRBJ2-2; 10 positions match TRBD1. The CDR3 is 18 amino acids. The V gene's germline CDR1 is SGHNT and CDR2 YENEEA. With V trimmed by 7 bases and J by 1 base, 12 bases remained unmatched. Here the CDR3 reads CASTISPGDRGNTGELFF. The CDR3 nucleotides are TGTGCCAGCACTATTTCCCCCGGGGACAGGGGGAACACCGGGGAGCTGTTTTTT.

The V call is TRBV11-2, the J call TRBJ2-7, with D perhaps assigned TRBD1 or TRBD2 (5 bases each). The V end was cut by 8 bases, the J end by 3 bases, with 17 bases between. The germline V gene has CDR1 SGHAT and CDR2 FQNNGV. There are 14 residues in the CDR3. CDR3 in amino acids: CASSDTAGLYEQYF. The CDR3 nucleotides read TGTGCCAGCTCGGACACGGCGGGTCTCTACGAGCAGTACTTC.

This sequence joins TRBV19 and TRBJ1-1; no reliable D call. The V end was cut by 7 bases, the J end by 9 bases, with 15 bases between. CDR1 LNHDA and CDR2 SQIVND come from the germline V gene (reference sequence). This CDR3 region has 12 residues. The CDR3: CASMGGRVKAFF. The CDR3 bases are TGTGCCAGTATGGGAGGTCGGGTGAAAGCTTTCTTT.

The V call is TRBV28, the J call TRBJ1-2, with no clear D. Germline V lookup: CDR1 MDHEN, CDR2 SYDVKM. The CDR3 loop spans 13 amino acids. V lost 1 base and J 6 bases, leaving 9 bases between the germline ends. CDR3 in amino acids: CASSLSAGNGYTF. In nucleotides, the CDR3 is TGTGCCAGCAGTTTATCTGCGGGGAATGGCTACACCTTC.

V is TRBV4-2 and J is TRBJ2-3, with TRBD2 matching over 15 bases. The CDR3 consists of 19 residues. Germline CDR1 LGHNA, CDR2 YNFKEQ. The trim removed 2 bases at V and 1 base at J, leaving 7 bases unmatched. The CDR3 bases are TGTGCCAGCAGCCAACCCGGACTAGCGGGAGGGCCTCGCACAGATACGCAGTATTTT. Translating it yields CASSQPGLAGGPRTDTQYF.

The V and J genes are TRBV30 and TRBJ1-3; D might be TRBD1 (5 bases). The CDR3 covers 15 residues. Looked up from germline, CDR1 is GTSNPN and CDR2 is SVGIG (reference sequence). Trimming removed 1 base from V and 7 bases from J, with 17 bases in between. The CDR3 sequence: CAWSAGDWAENTIYF. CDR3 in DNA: TGTGCCTGGAGTGCGGGGGACTGGGCCGAGAACACCATATATTTT.

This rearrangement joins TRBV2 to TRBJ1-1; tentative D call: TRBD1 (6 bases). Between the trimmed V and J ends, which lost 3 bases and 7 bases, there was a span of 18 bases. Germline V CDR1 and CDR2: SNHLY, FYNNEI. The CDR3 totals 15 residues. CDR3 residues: CASSEGGQEKGEAFF. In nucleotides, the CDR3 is TGTGCCAGCAGTGAGGGGGGGCAGGAGAAGGGTGAAGCTTTCTTT.

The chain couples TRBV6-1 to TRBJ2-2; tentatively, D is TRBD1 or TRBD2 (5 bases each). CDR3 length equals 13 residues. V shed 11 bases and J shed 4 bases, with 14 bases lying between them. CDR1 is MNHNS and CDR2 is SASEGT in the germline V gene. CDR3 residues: CAAWVGVTGELFF. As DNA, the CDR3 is TGTGCCGCCTGGGTGGGGGTCACCGGGGAGCTGTTTTTT.